This T cell receptor (beta chain) emerged from a study of T cells in Graves' hyperthyroidism and ophthalmopathy. If no ophthalmopathy progression occurred within 18 months, Graves' hyperthyroidism was stable. Patients aged 18 to 65 had newly diagnosed hyperthyroidism of under 2 months' duration. There are many counts of this clonotype. Germline V gene data show CDR1 as LNHDA and CDR2 as SQIVND (reference sequence). The V end lost 6 bases, the J end lost 0 bases, and 12 bases lay between the germline ends. The CDR3 length is 15 residues. Amplified TCR beta CDR3 regions came from RNA transcripts. With the HTBI primer set, the TCR CDR3 went through a first round of RT-PCR. MiXCR was run by TCRdb on the multiplex PCR reads, yielding one entry per CDR3 protein. Seen here are some 440,000 distinct CDR3 sequences, roughly 14% observed once, and the top ten hold less than 15%.

The rearrangement links TRBV19 to TRBJ1-5; TRBD1 is a possible D gene (6 bases). This receptor was taken from a woman aged 18-29 years with Graves' hyperthyroidism. The sequencing sample was made of blood. The CDR3 sequence: CASRTGAGSNQPQHF. CDR3 DNA sequence: TGTGCCAGTAGAACGGGGGCCGGTAGCAATCAGCCCCAGCATTTT. The entire variable domain, with the rest obtained from reference TRBV19 and TRBJ1-5, is as follows: DGGITQSPKYLFRKEGQNVTLSCEQNLNHDAMYWYRQDPGQGLRLIYYSQIVNDFQKGDIAEGYSVSREKKESFPLTVTSAQKNPTAFYLCASRTGAGSNQPQHFGDGTRLSIL.